The 25 T cell receptor beta chains given below trace back to one sample, sequenced in a study of T cell changes during pregnancy in multiple sclerosis. TCRdb's table, derived via immunoSEQ multiplex PCR, lists solely in-frame clones and lacks some. The data show nearly 70,000 clones, with approximately 90% seen just once and around 1.5% held by the top ten. The material sequenced was peripheral blood, taken in the second trimester of pregnancy. These receptors were obtained from a female donor in good health, enrolled as a control in a pregnancy study.

This clone was counted once. This chain joins TRBV27 and TRBJ2-3; 10 positions match TRBD1. This CDR3 contains 16 residues. From germline, CDR1 is MNHEY and CDR2 SMNVEV (reference sequence). J gave up 3 bases and V 4 bases, and 7 bases lay outside the gene matches. CDR3 amino acids: CASSSLGTGVTDTQYF. The CDR3 bases are TGTGCCAGCAGTTCACTCGGGACAGGGGTGACAGATACGCAGTATTTT.

This rearrangement joins TRBV5-4 to TRBJ1-1, with D possibly TRBD1 on 6 matching bases. From germline, CDR1 is SGHNT and CDR2 YYREEE (reference sequence). This CDR3 is built from 14 residues. The ends were cut back, 4 bases at V and 2 bases at J, with 12 bases in the middle. Here the CDR3 DNA reads TGTGCCAGCAGCCCCCAGGACAGCAACACTGAAGCTTTCTTT. Protein product: CASSPQDSNTEAFF.

CDR3 region: CASSPGEPNTEAFF. The CDR3 DNA is TGTGCCAGCAGCCCGGGGGAACCTAACACTGAAGCTTTCTTT. The gene calls are TRBV9 and TRBJ1-1, with a tentative D call TRBD1 (5 bases). The CDR3 runs 14 residues. CDR1 is SGDLS and CDR2 is YYNGEE in the germline V gene. V was clipped by 4 bases and J by 2 bases, with 12 bases between them.

This sequence joins TRBV6-1 and TRBJ2-4; 8 positions agree with TRBD2. V was clipped by 7 bases and J by 1 base; unmatched bases: 3. Germline values: CDR1 MNHNS, CDR2 SASEGT. The CDR3 is 14 residues long. DNA of the CDR3: TGTGCCAGCACCACGGGGGGGGCCAAAAACATTCAGTACTTC. Amino acids: CASTTGGAKNIQYF.

The J gene is TRBJ2-3, the V gene TRBV28; 7 nucleotides match TRBD2. V shed 8 bases and J 8 bases; nucleotides not matched to a gene: 7. Germline V gene sequence: CDR1 MDHEN, CDR2 SYDVKM. The length of the CDR3 is 12 residues. The CDR3 DNA is TGTGCCAGCTCCTTGACTAGCCCTACGCAGTATTTT. Its protein product is CASSLTSPTQYF.

The chain combines TRBV6-4 with TRBJ2-2; D is perhaps TRBD1 (5 bases). From germline, CDR1 is MRHNA and CDR2 SNTAGT. Trimming cost V 5 bases and J 4 bases, with 8 bases left between them. The CDR3 has 13 amino acids. The CDR3 nucleotides are TGTGCCAGCAGTCAGGGAATCACCGGGGAGCTGTTTTTT. It codes for CASSQGITGELFF.

This CDR3 reads CASSLARGPASYEQYF. CDR3 DNA: TGTGCCAGCAGCTTAGCGAGGGGGCCAGCCTCCTACGAGCAGTACTTC. The rearrangement links TRBV7-8 to TRBJ2-7, with TRBD1 matching 7 bases. Germline assignment: CDR1 SGHVS and CDR2 FQNEAQ. This CDR3 region has 16 residues. V lost 0 bases, J lost 0 bases, and 5 bases stayed unmatched. Combining the CDR3 with reference TRBV7-8 and TRBJ2-7 gives the whole variable domain GAGVSQSPRYKVAKRGQDVALRCDPISGHVSLFWYQQALGQGPEFLTYFQNEAQLDKSGLPSDRFFAERPEGSVSTLKIQRTQQEDSAVYLCASSLARGPASYEQYFGPGTRLTVT.

CDR3 in DNA: TGTGCCAGCAGCTTATACACGGGAGGGGGCTACACCTTC. This sequence encodes CASSLYTGGGYTF. The chain uses TRBV13 and TRBJ1-2; D is unclear. The CDR3 totals 13 residues. Germline CDR1 is PRHDT and CDR2 is FYEKMQ (reference sequence). V lost 2 bases, J lost 8 bases, and 12 bases lay in between.

This chain uses TRBV4-1 with TRBJ2-1; 9 nucleotides line up with TRBD1. After removal of 7 bases from V and 4 bases from J, the junction contained 5 bases not matched to a gene. There are 14 residues in the CDR3. Germline CDR1 is MGHRA and CDR2 is YSYEKL. The CDR3 protein is CASTPGQGYNEQFF. CDR3 nucleotides: TGCGCCAGCACACCGGGACAGGGTTACAATGAGCAGTTCTTC.

The V call is TRBV6-1, the J call TRBJ1-3; possible D gene TRBD1, 5 bases. Germline V gives CDR1 MNHNS, CDR2 SASEGT. The CDR3 is 21 amino acids. V was trimmed by 0 bases and J by 0 bases, leaving 24 bases between them. CDR3 loop: CASSEARLKADSSLSGNTIYF. DNA of the CDR3: TGTGCCAGCAGTGAAGCACGGCTTAAGGCAGACAGTTCCCTCTCTGGAAACACCATATATTTT.

This sequence joins TRBV6-1 and TRBJ1-1; 7 nucleotides line up with TRBD1. J gave up 5 bases and V 6 bases, and 9 bases lay outside the gene matches. This CDR3 comprises 14 residues. Germline lookup yields CDR1 MNHNS and CDR2 SASEGT. CDR3 region: CASRGQRKGTEAFF. CDR3 bases: TGTGCCAGCAGGGGACAGAGGAAGGGGACTGAAGCTTTCTTT.

This clone was counted between two and nine times. V and J are TRBV30 and TRBJ2-1; D call uncertain. V was cut by 0 bases and J by 4 bases, with 7 bases left in between. This CDR3 has 13 residues. Germline CDR1 reads GTSNPN; CDR2 reads SVGIG (reference sequence). CDR3 sequence (DNA): TGTGCCTGGAGTGTAAGTGAGTACAATGAGCAGTTCTTC. It yields the protein CAWSVSEYNEQFF.

The V and J genes are TRBV6-5 and TRBJ2-3; TRBD2 matches at 7 bases. V shed 0 bases and J 4 bases; nucleotides not matched to a gene: 7. The CDR3 sequence is 16 residues long. The germline CDR1 and CDR2 sequences are MNHEY and SVGAGI. The CDR3 reads CASSYSGPGGADTQYF. The CDR3 coding sequence is TGTGCCAGCAGTTACTCGGGGCCGGGAGGCGCAGATACGCAGTATTTT.

The chain recombines TRBV7-2 with TRBJ2-3; TRBD2 matches at 7 bases. The CDR3 has 17 amino acids. With 1 base clipped from V and 1 base from J, the junction kept 8 bases outside the gene matches. In germline, CDR1 is SGHTA, CDR2 FQGNSA. The CDR3 DNA reads as TGTGCCAGCAGCTTAGATAGCGGACTAGGGGGCACAGATACGCAGTATTTT. Protein product: CASSLDSGLGGTDTQYF.

V usage is TRBV6-5 and J usage is TRBJ1-5; TRBD1 matches at 9 bases. Germline CDR1 MNHEY, CDR2 SVGAGI. V was pared by 6 bases and J by 3 bases, with 6 bases of the junction left unmatched. This CDR3 is 15 amino acids long. The CDR3 sequence: CASSRGQGYNQPQHF. The DNA of the CDR3 is TGTGCCAGCAGCAGGGGACAGGGCTACAATCAGCCCCAGCATTTT.

The rearrangement joins TRBV11-2 to TRBJ1-5, with D possibly TRBD1 on 5 matching bases. The germline CDR1 and CDR2 sequences are SGHAT and FQNNGV. The CDR3 length is 14 residues. Between the trimmed V and J ends, which lost 7 bases and 2 bases, there was a span of 12 bases. The CDR3 reads CASNPGGGNQPQHF. The CDR3 nucleotides read TGTGCCAGCAACCCTGGGGGGGGCAATCAGCCCCAGCATTTT.

As for this clone: This CDR3 is also generated by other DNA sequences in the sample. This chain uses TRBV7-2 with TRBJ2-7, with 7 bases matching TRBD2. V lost 0 bases, J lost 2 bases, and 1 base stayed unmatched. The CDR3 has 14 amino acids. The germline V gene encodes CDR1 SGHTA and CDR2 FQGNSA. The CDR3 protein is CASSLAGGPYEQYF. The CDR3 region has the DNA TGTGCCAGCAGCTTAGCGGGAGGGCCCTACGAGCAGTACTTC.

The rearrangement links TRBV30 to TRBJ1-2; the D gene is possibly TRBD1 (6 bases). This CDR3 region has 13 residues. V was clipped by 5 bases and J by 4 bases, with 14 bases between them. Germline V CDR1 and CDR2: GTSNPN, SVGIG (reference sequence). In DNA, the CDR3 is TGTGCCTGGGACCCGACAGGCTCCTATGGCTACACCTTC. Translating it yields CAWDPTGSYGYTF.

V is TRBV7-9 and J is TRBJ2-7, with TRBD2 as a possible D gene (5 bases). The germline V gene encodes CDR1 SEHNR and CDR2 FQNEAQ (reference sequence). V was clipped by 7 bases and J by 1 base, with 8 bases between them. CDR3 size: 12 residues. CDR3: CASTGRSYEQYF. The CDR3 coding sequence is TGTGCCAGCACGGGGAGATCCTACGAGCAGTACTTC.

The chain links TRBV25-1 to TRBJ2-5; possible D gene TRBD2, 6 bases. Trimming took 1 base from V and 5 from J, leaving 20 bases between them. Germline-derived CDR1 and CDR2 are MGHDK and SYGVNS. The CDR3 totals 17 residues. The CDR3 loop is CASSESGSAGWFETQYF. CDR3 nucleotides: TGTGCCAGCAGTGAATCAGGCTCCGCGGGGTGGTTTGAGACCCAGTACTTC.

The gene calls are TRBV19 and TRBJ1-5; possible D gene TRBD1, 5 bases. This CDR3 spans 16 amino acids. The germline V gene has CDR1 LNHDA and CDR2 SQIVND (reference sequence). V was shortened by 3 bases and J by 0 bases, with 12 bases between the two germline ends. CDR3 in amino acids: CASSIRDLYSNQPQHF. CDR3 bases: TGTGCCAGTAGTATCCGGGACTTATATAGCAATCAGCCCCAGCATTTT.

The V gene is TRBV7-2, the J gene TRBJ2-3, with D tentatively TRBD1 (6 bases). The CDR3 sequence is 18 residues long. V dropped 5 bases and J dropped 0 bases, with 21 bases sitting between them. Per germline, CDR1 SGHTA and CDR2 FQGNSA. CDR3 DNA sequence: TGTGCCAGCAGCCTCATTGAGGCCAGGGGTTTGAGCACAGATACGCAGTATTTT. This encodes CASSLIEARGLSTDTQYF.

The gene calls are TRBV19 and TRBJ1-5; D is perhaps TRBD1 (6 bases). The ends were cut back, 6 bases at V and 0 bases at J, with 12 bases in the middle. The CDR3 has 15 amino acids. Per germline, CDR1 LNHDA and CDR2 SQIVND (reference sequence). The CDR3 here is CASRDRRYSNQPQHF. The CDR3 DNA reads TGTGCCAGTAGGGACAGACGCTATAGCAATCAGCCCCAGCATTTT. Filled out from reference TRBV19 and TRBJ1-5, the complete variable domain reads DGGITQSPKYLFRKEGQNVTLSCEQNLNHDAMYWYRQDPGQGLRLIYYSQIVNDFQKGDIAEGYSVSREKKESFPLTVTSAQKNPTAFYLCASRDRRYSNQPQHFGDGTRLSIL.

This rearrangement joins TRBV15 to TRBJ2-7; D perhaps matches TRBD2 (6 bases). Germline CDR1 is LNHNV and CDR2 is YYDKDF (reference sequence). The V end was cut by 0 bases, the J end by 7 bases, with 10 bases between. The CDR3 is 13 residues long. The CDR3 DNA sequence: TGTGCCACCAGCAGAGATCTCGGGGGAGAGCAGTACTTC. As protein: CATSRDLGGEQYF.

This clone was seen only once. CDR3 amino acids: CASSQDPHGRTDTQYF. The CDR3 DNA sequence: TGCGCCAGCAGCCAAGATCCCCACGGGAGAACAGATACGCAGTATTTT. This chain joins TRBV4-1 and TRBJ2-3; D perhaps matches TRBD2 (6 bases). Germline V gene sequence: CDR1 MGHRA, CDR2 YSYEKL. V dropped 0 bases and J dropped 3 bases, with 13 bases sitting between them. The CDR3 is 16 residues long.